The sequence of this T cell receptor beta chain was determined in a study of regulatory dendritic cells for organ transplantation. The study's findings and limits: Of resting T cell subsets, memory CD8+ had the most alloreactive clonotypes. Memory T cells were less diverse than naive, with memory CD8+ most oligoclonal.

Trimming took off 3 bases at V and 7 bases at J, with 10 bases between the two ends. CDR3 length: 12 amino acids. CDR1 is SQVTM and CDR2 is ANQGSEA in the germline V gene. Some clones are missing from TCRdb's copy, which holds only in-frame ones; the method was immunoSEQ multiplex PCR. The sample lists approximately 22,000 clones, 85% to 90% occurring once. About this clone: The antigen is undetermined.

Sorted T cells were CFSE-labeled and cultured 5 days with allogeneic regulatory or mature dendritic cells at 1:10. The TCR was taken from a human donor in good health. The J gene is TRBJ1-3, the V gene TRBV29-1; D not certain. The sample was naive CD4+ T cells from blood cultured with dendritic cells. Subset defined: CD45RA+ naive T cells. CDR3 protein: CSVELTPNTIYF. The CDR3, as DNA: TGCAGCGTTGAGTTGACACCTAACACCATATATTTT.